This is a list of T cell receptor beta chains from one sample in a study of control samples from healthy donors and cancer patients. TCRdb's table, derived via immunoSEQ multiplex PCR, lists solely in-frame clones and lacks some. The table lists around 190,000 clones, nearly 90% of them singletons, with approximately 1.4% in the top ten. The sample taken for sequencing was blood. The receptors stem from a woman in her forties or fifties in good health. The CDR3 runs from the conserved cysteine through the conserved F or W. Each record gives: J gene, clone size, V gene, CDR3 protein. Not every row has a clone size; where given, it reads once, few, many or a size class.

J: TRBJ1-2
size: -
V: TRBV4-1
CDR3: CASSQVYEGGNYGYTF

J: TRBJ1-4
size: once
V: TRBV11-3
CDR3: CASSATGAGEKLFF

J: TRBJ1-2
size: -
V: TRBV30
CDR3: CAWSVLLGYGYTF

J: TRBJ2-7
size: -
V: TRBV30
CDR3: CAWSPLGYEQYF

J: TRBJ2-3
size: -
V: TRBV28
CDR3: CASSFADGWDTQYF

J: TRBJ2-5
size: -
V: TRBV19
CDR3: CASSIGGETQYF

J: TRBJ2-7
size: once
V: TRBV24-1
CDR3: CATSDPGQGAYEQYF

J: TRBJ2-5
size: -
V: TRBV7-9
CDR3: CARLGNSGILVKETQYF

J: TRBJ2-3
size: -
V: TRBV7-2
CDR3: CASSLRLAGGDTRTQYF

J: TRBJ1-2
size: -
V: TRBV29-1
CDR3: CSVELGDRIGYTF

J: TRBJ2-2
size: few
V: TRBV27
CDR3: CASRGLGANTGELFF

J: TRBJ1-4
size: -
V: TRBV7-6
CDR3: CASSFRANEKLFF

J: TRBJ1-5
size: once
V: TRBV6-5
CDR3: CASSAMDSNQPQHF

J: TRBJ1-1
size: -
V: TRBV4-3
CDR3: CASSQFTYTEAFF

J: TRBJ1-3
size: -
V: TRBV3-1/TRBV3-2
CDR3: CASSQGVPTLGNTIYF

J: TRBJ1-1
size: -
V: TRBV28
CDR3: CASSLKGILMNTEAFF

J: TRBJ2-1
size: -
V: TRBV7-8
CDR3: CASSSTGWGIEQFF

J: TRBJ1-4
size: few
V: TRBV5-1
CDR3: CASSLSGIVGANEKLFF

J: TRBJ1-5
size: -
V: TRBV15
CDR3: CATSSLNRGNFGQPQHF

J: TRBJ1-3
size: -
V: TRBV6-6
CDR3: CASSYRGDGNTIYF

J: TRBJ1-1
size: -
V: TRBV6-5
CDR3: CASSYGTLEAFF

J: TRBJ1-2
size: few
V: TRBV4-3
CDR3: CASSQKGVQGGGYTF

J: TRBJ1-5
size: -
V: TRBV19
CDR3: CATKYRFGNQPQHF

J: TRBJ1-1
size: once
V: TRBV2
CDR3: CASSEQGAPNTEAFF

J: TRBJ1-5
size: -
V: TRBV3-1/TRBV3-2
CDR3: CASSRVNQPQHF

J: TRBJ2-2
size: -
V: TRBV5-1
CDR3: CASTTRAANTGELFF

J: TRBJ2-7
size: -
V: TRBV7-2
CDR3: CASSASWWGVYEQYF

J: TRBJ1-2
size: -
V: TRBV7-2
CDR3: CASVPGQGNYGYTF

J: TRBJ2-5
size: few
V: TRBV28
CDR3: CASSLGDREQETQYF

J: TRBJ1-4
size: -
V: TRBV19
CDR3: CASQGTTNEKLFF

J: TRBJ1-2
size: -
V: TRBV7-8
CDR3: CASSLMDSAGVYGYTF

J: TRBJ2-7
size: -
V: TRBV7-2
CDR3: CASSSPLGGSYEQYF

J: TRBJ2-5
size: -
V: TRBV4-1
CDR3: CASSRVPGQRYQETQYF

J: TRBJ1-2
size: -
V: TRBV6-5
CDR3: CASQQGFGGYTF

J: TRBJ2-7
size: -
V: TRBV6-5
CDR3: CASSYSGVFSSYEQYF

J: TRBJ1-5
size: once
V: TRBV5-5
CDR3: CASSLPEGPNQPQHF

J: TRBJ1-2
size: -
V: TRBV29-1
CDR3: CSAGGVALEGYTF

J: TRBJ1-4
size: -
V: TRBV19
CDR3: CASSRTVNEKLFF

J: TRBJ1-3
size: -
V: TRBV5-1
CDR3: CASSLSTGVSGNTIYF

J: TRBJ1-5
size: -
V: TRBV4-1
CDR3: CASSQDTGYHQPQHF

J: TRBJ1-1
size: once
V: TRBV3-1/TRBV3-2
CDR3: CASSLTAETEAFF

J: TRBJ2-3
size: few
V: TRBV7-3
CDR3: CASSRTSGGADTQYF

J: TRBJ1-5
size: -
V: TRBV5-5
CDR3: CASSQEFRGNSNQPQHF

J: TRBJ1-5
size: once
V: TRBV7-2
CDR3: CASSLGSYSNQPQHF

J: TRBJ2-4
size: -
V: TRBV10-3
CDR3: CAISESLNRGELAKNIQYF

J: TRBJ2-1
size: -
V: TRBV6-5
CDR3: CASTETLNEQFF

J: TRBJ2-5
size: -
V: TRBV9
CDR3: CASSVHLYQETQYF

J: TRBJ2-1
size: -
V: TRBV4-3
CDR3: CASSQDLIDEQFF

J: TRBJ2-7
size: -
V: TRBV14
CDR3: CASSPWDLGFDEQYF